The clone carrying this T cell receptor beta chain was detected many times. This entry is derived from a study of T cells after yellow fever vaccination. Template-switching 5'RACE yielded the TCR cDNA; a universal primer site and UMIs were added in the process. TCRdb ran MiXCR on the 5' RACE reads and lists one entry per CDR3 protein. The sample lists about 45,000 distinct CDR3 sequences, 6.8% occurring once. Findings and limits, study-wide: The booster response re-showed most primary clones: about 96% CD4, around 90% CD8.

The source of this sequence is a man under 40 who received the YFV17D yellow fever vaccine. Sequencing used CD8+ T cells not binding an NS4B(214-222) dextramer, sorted from PBMCs, obtained 45 days after the yellow fever booster vaccination.

The CDR3 bases are TGTGCCAGCAGCCCTGGACCATTCACCGGGGAGCTGTTTTTT. Protein sequence: CASSPGPFTGELFF. The chain employs TRBV7-9 and TRBJ2-2; no definite D call. Per germline, CDR1 SEHNR and CDR2 FQNEAQ (reference sequence). The CDR3 is 14 residues long. Trimming shortened V by 5 bases and J by 4 bases, and 11 bases separated the two germline ends.